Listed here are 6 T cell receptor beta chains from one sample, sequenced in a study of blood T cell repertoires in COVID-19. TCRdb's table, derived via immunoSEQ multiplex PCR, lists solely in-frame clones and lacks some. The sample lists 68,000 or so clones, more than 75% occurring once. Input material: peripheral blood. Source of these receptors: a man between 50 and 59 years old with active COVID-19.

The CDR3 DNA reads as TGCGCCAGCAGCCAAGGTAACCAGGGTCAGCCCCAGCATTTT. Its protein is CASSQGNQGQPQHF. V usage is TRBV4-3 and J usage is TRBJ1-5, with D perhaps TRBD1 (5 bases). CDR3 size: 14 residues. The germline gives CDR1 LGHNA, CDR2 YSLEER. V lost 1 base, J lost 6 bases, and 10 bases lay in between.

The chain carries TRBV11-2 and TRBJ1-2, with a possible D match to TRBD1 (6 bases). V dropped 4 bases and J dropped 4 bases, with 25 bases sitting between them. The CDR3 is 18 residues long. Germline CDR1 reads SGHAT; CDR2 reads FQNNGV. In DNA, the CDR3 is TGTGCCAGCAGCTCGTCCCCCGGGACACTCAATCAAGCCTATGGCTACACCTTC. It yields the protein CASSSSPGTLNQAYGYTF.

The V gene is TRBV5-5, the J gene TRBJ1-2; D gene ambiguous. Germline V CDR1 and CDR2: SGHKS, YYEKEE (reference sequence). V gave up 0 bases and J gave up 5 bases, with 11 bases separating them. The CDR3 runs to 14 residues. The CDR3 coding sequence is TGTGCCAGCAGCTTGGAGATCCACTCGTATGGCTACACCTTC. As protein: CASSLEIHSYGYTF.

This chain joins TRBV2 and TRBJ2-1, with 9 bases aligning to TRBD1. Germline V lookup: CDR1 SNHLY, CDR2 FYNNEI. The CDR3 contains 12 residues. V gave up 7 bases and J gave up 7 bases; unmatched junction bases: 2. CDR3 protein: CASTGQGNEQFF. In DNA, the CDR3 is TGTGCCAGCACGGGACAGGGAAATGAGCAGTTCTTC.

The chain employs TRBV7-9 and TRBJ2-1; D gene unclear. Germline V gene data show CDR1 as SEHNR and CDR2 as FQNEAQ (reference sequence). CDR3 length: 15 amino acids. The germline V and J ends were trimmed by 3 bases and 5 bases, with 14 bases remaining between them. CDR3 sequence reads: CASSLSQAGHNEQFF. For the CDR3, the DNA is TGTGCCAGCAGCTTGAGTCAGGCTGGCCACAATGAGCAGTTCTTC.

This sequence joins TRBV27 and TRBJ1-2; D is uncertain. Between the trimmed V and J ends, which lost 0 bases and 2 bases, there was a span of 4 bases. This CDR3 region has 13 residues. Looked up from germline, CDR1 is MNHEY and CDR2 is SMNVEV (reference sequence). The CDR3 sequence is CASSLSENYGYTF. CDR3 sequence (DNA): TGTGCCAGCAGTTTATCCGAGAACTATGGCTACACCTTC.